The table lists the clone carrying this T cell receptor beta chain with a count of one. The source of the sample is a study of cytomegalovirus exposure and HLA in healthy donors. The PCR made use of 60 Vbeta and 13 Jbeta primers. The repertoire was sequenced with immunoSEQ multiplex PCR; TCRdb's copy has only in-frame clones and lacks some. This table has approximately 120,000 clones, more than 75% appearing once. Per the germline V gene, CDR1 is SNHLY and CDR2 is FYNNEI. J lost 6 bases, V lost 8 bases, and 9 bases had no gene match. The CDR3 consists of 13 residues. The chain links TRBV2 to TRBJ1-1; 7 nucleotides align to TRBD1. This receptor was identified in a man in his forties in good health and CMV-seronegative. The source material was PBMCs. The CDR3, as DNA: TGTGCCAGCTTGACAGGGCGGGGGGCTGAAGCTTTCTTT. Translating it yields CASLTGRGAEAFF.